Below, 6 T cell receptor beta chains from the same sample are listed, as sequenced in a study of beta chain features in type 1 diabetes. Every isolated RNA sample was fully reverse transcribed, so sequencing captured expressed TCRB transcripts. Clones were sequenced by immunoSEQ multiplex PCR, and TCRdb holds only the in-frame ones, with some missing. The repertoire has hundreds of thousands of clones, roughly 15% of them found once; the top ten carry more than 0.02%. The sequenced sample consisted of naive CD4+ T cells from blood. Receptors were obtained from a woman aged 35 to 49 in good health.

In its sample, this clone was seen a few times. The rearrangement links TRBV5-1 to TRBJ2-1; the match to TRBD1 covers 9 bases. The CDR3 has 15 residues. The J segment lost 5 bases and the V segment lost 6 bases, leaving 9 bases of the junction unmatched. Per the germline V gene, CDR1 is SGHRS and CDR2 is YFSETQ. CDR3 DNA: TGCGCCAGCACTGAAACCGGGACAGGGAACAATGAGCAGTTCTTC. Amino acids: CASTETGTGNNEQFF.

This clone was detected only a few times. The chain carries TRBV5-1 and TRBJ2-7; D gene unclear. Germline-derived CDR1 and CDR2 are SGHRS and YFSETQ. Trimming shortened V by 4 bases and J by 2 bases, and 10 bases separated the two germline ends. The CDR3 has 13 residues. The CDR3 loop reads CASSLRSAYEQYF. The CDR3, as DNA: TGCGCCAGCAGCCTTCGGTCCGCCTACGAGCAGTACTTC.

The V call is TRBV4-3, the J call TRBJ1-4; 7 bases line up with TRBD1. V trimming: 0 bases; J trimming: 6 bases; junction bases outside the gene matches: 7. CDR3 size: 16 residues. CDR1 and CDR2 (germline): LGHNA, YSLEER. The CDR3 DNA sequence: TGCGCCAGCAGCCAAGATTCGGCAGGGGGATATGAAAAACTGTTTTTT. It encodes CASSQDSAGGYEKLFF.

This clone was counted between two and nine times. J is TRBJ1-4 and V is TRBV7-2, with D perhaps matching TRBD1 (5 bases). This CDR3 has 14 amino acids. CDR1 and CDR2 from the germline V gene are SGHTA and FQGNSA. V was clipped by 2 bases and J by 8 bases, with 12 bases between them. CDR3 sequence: CASSLSWGNEKLFF. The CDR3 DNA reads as TGTGCCAGCAGCTTATCATGGGGCAACGAAAAACTGTTTTTT.

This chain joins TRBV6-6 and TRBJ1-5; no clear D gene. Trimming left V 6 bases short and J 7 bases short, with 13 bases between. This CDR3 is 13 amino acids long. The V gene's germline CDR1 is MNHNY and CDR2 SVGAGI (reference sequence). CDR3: CASRAWLRQPQHF. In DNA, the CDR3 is TGTGCCAGCAGGGCCTGGTTGCGGCAGCCCCAGCATTTT.

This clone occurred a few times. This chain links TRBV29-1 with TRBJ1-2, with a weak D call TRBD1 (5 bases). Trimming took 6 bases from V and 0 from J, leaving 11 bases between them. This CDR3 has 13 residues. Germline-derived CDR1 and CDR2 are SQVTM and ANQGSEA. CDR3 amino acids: CSVGTGANYGYTF. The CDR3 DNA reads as TGCAGCGTGGGCACGGGGGCTAACTATGGCTACACCTTC.